Presented here are 3 T cell receptor beta chains from one specimen sequenced in a study of OX40 agonist ivuxolimab in advanced cancers. Data came from immunoSEQ multiplex PCR; TCRdb stores just in-frame clones and leaves some out. The profile shows tens of thousands of clones, approximately 85% of them singletons. Source: CD4+ or CD8+ T cells sorted from blood, taken in a trial of the OX40 agonist ivuxolimab. All receptors come from an adult with an advanced solid tumor such as melanoma, head and neck, liver or kidney cancer.

The J gene is TRBJ1-3, the V gene TRBV25-1; no clear D gene. Germline CDR1 MGHDK, CDR2 SYGVNS. Trimming removed 6 bases at V and 1 base at J, with 10 bases between. The CDR3 sequence is 14 residues long. The CDR3 region is CASSAFSSGNTIYF. As DNA, the CDR3 is TGTGCCAGCAGCGCATTCTCGTCTGGAAACACCATATATTTT.

V is TRBV4-1 and J is TRBJ2-7; TRBD1 is a possible D gene (5 bases). CDR1 MGHRA and CDR2 YSYEKL come from the germline V gene. This CDR3 is 13 amino acids long. With 4 bases removed from V and 0 bases from J, the gap between germline ends came to 7 bases. The CDR3: CASSRDSSYEQYF. DNA of the CDR3: TGCGCCAGCAGCCGAGACAGCTCCTACGAGCAGTACTTC.

This chain connects TRBV28 to TRBJ2-2; the match to TRBD2 covers 16 bases. This CDR3 spans 19 amino acids. Germline CDR1 is MDHEN and CDR2 is SYDVKM. The ends lost 5 bases at V and 5 bases at J; junction bases unmatched: 11. The CDR3 DNA sequence: TGTGCCAGCAGTACCACCGGGACTAGCGGGGGGGCAAGGACCGGGGAGCTGTTTTTT. This sequence encodes CASSTTGTSGGARTGELFF.